Listed here is a single TCR beta chain. Its target is not known. This sample was taken from a study of shared clonotypes between healthy human individuals. Study summary: The cohort comprised a couple of women and a few men. Their ages spanned 18 to 49 years.

Study-wide points: Clonotype sharing among donors likely depends on sequencing depth. Depth was large, yet rarefaction showed that sorted-subset sequencing was incomplete.

CD8 cells regarded as naive lacked CD45RO, were positively chosen for CCR7, and omitted terminally differentiated effector memory CD45RA+ cells. Assay: immunoSEQ multiplex PCR; the TCRdb copy retains only in-frame clones and omits some. This sample carries about 2,200,000 clones, roughly 91% of them seen once, and the ten largest clones take under 2%. From germline, CDR1 is MNHEY and CDR2 SVGAGI. The CDR3 covers 15 residues. With V trimmed by 10 bases and J by 5 bases, 16 bases remained unmatched. The genes are TRBV6-5 and TRBJ1-2; 7 bases line up with TRBD1. The sample taken for sequencing was naive CD8+ T cells from PBMCs. This TCR was recovered from a man younger than 35 in good health. Some clones in this sample may be carry-over from other donors' samples. CDR3: CATRTRQGFPYGYTF. DNA for the CDR3: TGTGCCACCAGAACCCGACAGGGATTTCCTTATGGCTACACCTTC.